The 22 T cell receptor beta chains presented below share a single source sample, sequenced in a study of blood T cells in healthy people across ages. It was with a sample-barcoded 5' primer and a J-beta primer mix that a second PCR of about 7 to 12 cycles was run. MiXCR, applied by TCRdb to the 5' RACE reads, yields one record per CDR3 protein. Among 700,000 to 900,000 distinct CDR3 sequences listed, more than 25% were seen once. These sequences were also reported in another study, on T cells of mothers and their children.

The sample comprised blood. Receptors were obtained from a boy aged 5-17 years in good health.

This clonotype was seen repeatedly, ten times or more. This rearrangement joins TRBV4-1 to TRBJ2-5; 8 bases map to TRBD1. The tail of the sequence fits TRBJ2-7 better, so the J call may be wrong. Germline V gene lookup returns CDR1 MGHRA and CDR2 YSYEKL. CDR3 length: 16 amino acids. The CDR3 reads CASSSRQGSPFYEQYF. CDR3 in DNA: TGCGCCAGTAGCTCGAGACAGGGGTCCCCCTTCTACGAGCAGTACTTC.

This clonotype has a count of ten or more. The rearrangement links TRBV20-1 to TRBJ2-3; 8 nucleotides align to TRBD1. The CDR3 extends over 12 amino acids. The ends lost 3 bases at V and 4 bases at J; junction bases unmatched: 0. Germline V gives CDR1 DFQATT, CDR2 SNEGSKA (reference sequence). The chain's CDR3 is CSARTGADTQYF. CDR3 bases: TGCAGTGCTAGGACAGGGGCAGATACGCAGTATTTT.

A few counts support this clonotype. V and J are TRBV21-1 and TRBJ1-6; TRBD1, the table's D call, lacks a check against the DNA. TRBV21-1 is a listed pseudogene. CDR3 length: 18 amino acids. The CDR3 loop is CASSKRGHKGPYNSPLHF. The CDR3 DNA is TGTGCCAGCAGCAAAAGGGGCCACAAGGGACCCTATAATTCACCCCTCCACTTT.

CDR3 sequence reads: CASSFGTQQFF. The CDR3 DNA sequence: TGTGCCAGCAGTTTCGGGACTCAGCAGTTCTTC. V gene TRBV28 combines with J gene TRBJ2-5; D may be TRBD2 (6 bases). The DNA end lines up better with TRBJ2-1; the J call may be wrong. This CDR3 has 11 residues. Germline V CDR1 and CDR2: MDHEN, SYDVKM.

This rearrangement joins TRBV6-2 or TRBV6-3 to TRBJ1-3; no reliable D call. Germline CDR1 is MNHEY and CDR2 is SVGEGT. V lost 6 bases and J 1 base, leaving 16 bases between the germline ends. The CDR3 spans 16 residues. CDR3 protein: CASSSRLDGSGNTIYF. CDR3 coding DNA: TGTGCCAGCAGCTCCCGCTTGGACGGATCTGGAAACACCATATATTTT.

This sequence joins TRBV20-1 and TRBJ2-7; TRBD1 matches at 7 bases. V shed 2 bases and J 7 bases; nucleotides not matched to a gene: 20. In germline, CDR1 is DFQATT, CDR2 SNEGSKA (reference sequence). This CDR3 spans 17 amino acids. The DNA of the CDR3 is TGCAGTGCTAGACGGACTGGGACCGGGACAGCCTATTCGGAGCAGTACTTC. The encoded protein is CSARRTGTGTAYSEQYF.

About this clonotype: The germline gene is not matched at one end of the junction; a read error may be the cause. The genes are TRBV12-3 or TRBV12-4 and TRBJ2-3; no clear D gene. This CDR3 contains 11 residues. The CDR3 region has the DNA TGTGTCAGCAGTTTGCTAGATACGCAGTATTTT. It codes for CVSSLLDTQYF.

This sequence joins TRBV28 and TRBJ1-2; unclear D gene. The CDR3 sequence is 14 residues long. Germline loops: CDR1 MDHEN, CDR2 SYDVKM. V was pared by 1 base and J by 4 bases, with 10 bases between. CDR3 in amino acids: CASSLSKGSYGYTF. CDR3 coding DNA: TGTGCCAGCAGTTTATCGAAGGGAAGCTATGGCTACACCTTC.

This clonotype has more than one count but fewer than ten. The CDR3 spells CAWDGGHETQYF. The DNA for the CDR3 is TGTGCCTGGGACGGGGGACACGAGACCCAGTACTTC. This chain joins TRBV30 and TRBJ2-1, with D perhaps given as TRBD1 or TRBD2 (6 bases each). The DNA end lines up better with TRBJ2-5; the J call may be wrong. The CDR3 spans 12 residues. CDR1 and CDR2 from the germline V gene are GTSNPN and SVGIG (reference sequence).

The chain uses TRBV6-2 or TRBV6-3 and TRBJ2-4; unclear D gene. The length of the CDR3 is 13 residues. CDR1 and CDR2 (germline): MNHEY, SVGEGT. The V end lost 6 bases, the J end lost 2 bases, and 8 bases lay between the germline ends. The CDR3, as DNA: TGTGCCAGCAGCCAGTCATCCAAAAACATTCAGTACTTC. The encoded protein is CASSQSSKNIQYF.

The V and J genes are TRBV5-1 and TRBJ2-7; TRBD2 matches at 16 bases. The CDR3 covers 15 residues. Germline V gene lookup returns CDR1 SGHRS and CDR2 YFSETQ. Germline trimming cut 4 bases from V and 6 bases from J; bases unmatched to any gene: 4. CDR3 protein: CASSLGLAGGPEQYF. The CDR3 DNA is TGCGCCAGCAGCCTGGGACTAGCGGGGGGGCCCGAGCAGTACTTC.

The table lists this clonotype with a few counts. The rearrangement links TRBV12-3 or TRBV12-4 to TRBJ2-1, with D maybe TRBD2 (5 bases). The CDR3 has 15 residues. V was pared by 5 bases and J by 0 bases, with 11 bases between. CDR3 nucleotides: TGTGCCAGCAGTCCGGGGAGCTACTCCTACAATGAGCAGTTCTTC. This encodes CASSPGSYSYNEQFF.

This clonotype appeared a few times. The V gene is TRBV28, the J gene TRBJ2-5; TRBD2 agrees at 7 bases. CDR3 size: 15 residues. Germline loops: CDR1 MDHEN, CDR2 SYDVKM. The junction had 9 bases not matched to a gene; V was cut back by 6 bases and J by 2 bases. The CDR3 DNA reads as TGTGCCAGCAGCCGCCGGAGCGGGGTACAAGAGACCCAGTACTTC. Translation: CASSRRSGVQETQYF.

This clonotype was found many times. This chain connects TRBV20-1 to TRBJ1-1, with D maybe TRBD1 (5 bases). This CDR3 has 12 residues. The V gene lost 5 bases and the J gene lost 3 bases, with 10 bases spanning the gap. The germline gives CDR1 DFQATT, CDR2 SNEGSKA (reference sequence). CDR3 region: CSAPSGHTEAFF. The CDR3 DNA is TGCAGTGCTCCGTCGGGGCACACTGAAGCTTTCTTT.

The chain links TRBV29-1 to TRBJ1-3, with D unresolved. The V end was cut by 4 bases, the J end by 7 bases, with 14 bases between. This CDR3 comprises 13 residues. Looked up from germline, CDR1 is SQVTM and CDR2 is ANQGSEA. Written as DNA, the CDR3 is TGCAGCGTTGTATCCGGAGATCGGAACACCATATATTTT. Translated, it gives CSVVSGDRNTIYF.

The chain is built from TRBV12-3 or TRBV12-4 and TRBJ1-5; no clear D. The CDR3 has 15 residues. Trimming removed 5 bases at V and 1 base at J, with 12 bases between. CDR3 residues: CASSPGLVSNQPQHF. DNA for the CDR3: TGTGCCAGCAGTCCCGGTTTAGTCAGCAATCAGCCCCAGCATTTT.

The chain recombines TRBV5-7 with TRBJ2-7, with TRBD1 matching over 7 bases. TRBV5-7 is an ORF, and what it does is uncertain. With V trimmed by 3 bases and J by 6 bases, 9 bases remained unmatched. This CDR3 contains 14 residues. This CDR3 is CASSSTGDPREQYF. The CDR3 nucleotides read TGTGCCAGCAGCTCAACAGGGGACCCTCGCGAGCAGTACTTC.

The CDR3 loop is CASSRQTTYEQYF. CDR3 nucleotide sequence: TGTGCCAGCAGTCGACAGACTACGTACGAGCAGTACTTC. The rearrangement joins TRBV6-5 to TRBJ2-7; D possibly matches TRBD1 or TRBD2 (5 bases each). CDR1 is MNHEY and CDR2 is SVGAGI in the germline V gene. CDR3 length equals 13 residues. The V end was cut by 5 bases, the J end by 4 bases, with 12 bases between.

V usage is TRBV20-1 and J usage is TRBJ1-4, with D possibly being TRBD1 (6 bases). Trimming took off 6 bases at V and 7 bases at J, with 21 bases between the two ends. Germline CDR1 and CDR2: DFQATT and SNEGSKA (reference sequence). The CDR3 consists of 15 residues. CDR3 sequence reads: CSAQGRGGRGEKLFF. DNA for the CDR3: TGCAGTGCCCAGGGTCGAGGGGGGCGCGGTGAAAAACTGTTTTTT.

This clonotype has only one observation. The chain has TRBV6-2 or TRBV6-3 and TRBJ2-5, with D unclear. CDR1 is MNHEY and CDR2 is SVGEGT in the germline V gene. V was cut by 6 bases and J by 5 bases, with 7 bases left in between. This CDR3 is 11 amino acids long. The CDR3 loop reads CASRALETQYF. The CDR3 bases are TGTGCCAGCAGGGCCTTGGAGACCCAGTACTTC.

This clonotype showed up many times. V and J are TRBV6-1 and TRBJ2-3; weak D call: TRBD2 (5 bases). Germline V gene sequence: CDR1 MNHNS, CDR2 SASEGT. V was pared by 11 bases and J by 6 bases, with 9 bases between. The CDR3 has 10 residues. CDR3 sequence: CAVGGDTQYF. In DNA form, the CDR3 reads TGTGCCGTCGGAGGTGATACGCAGTATTTT.

This chain connects TRBV20-1 to TRBJ2-1; D possibly corresponds to TRBD2 (5 bases). Near its end, the DNA agrees better with TRBJ2-5, so the J call may be wrong. The CDR3 spans 13 residues. Germline V gives CDR1 DFQATT, CDR2 SNEGSKA (reference sequence). CDR3 nucleotide sequence: TGCAGTGCGGCCGGGGATGCCAAGCAGACCCAGTACTTC. As protein: CSAAGDAKQTQYF.